This TCR beta chain derives from a study of T cell repertoires in cytomegalovirus infection. A remark on this clonotype: Its target is unknown.

TCRdb reprocessed the reads via MiXCR and lists one record per CDR3 protein. This table has some 800,000 distinct CDR3 sequences, almost 30% appearing once. The sample here was cultured CD8+ T cells from PBMCs, taken from culture after CMV antigen stimulation. The receptor comes from a human donor in good health (CMV status not recorded). Some clones in this sample may be carry-over from other donors' samples.

The CDR3 nucleotides are TGTGCCAGCAGCCTTCGATTGGGCTCCTACAATGAGCAGTTCTTC. It encodes CASSLRLGSYNEQFF. The gene calls are TRBV13 and TRBJ2-1; D unclear. Looked up from germline, CDR1 is PRHDT and CDR2 is FYEKMQ (reference sequence). The V and J ends lost 5 bases and 0 bases respectively, with 11 bases between them. The CDR3 length is 15 residues.